Shown below are 22 T cell receptor beta chains from a single sample sequenced in a study of blood T cell repertoires in COVID-19. Some clones are missing from TCRdb's copy, which holds only in-frame ones; the method was immunoSEQ multiplex PCR. Of 100,000 to 120,000 clones listed, roughly 79% are singletons. Sequenced sample: peripheral blood. The receptors come from a woman in her 70s with acute or convalescent COVID-19.

The rearrangement uses TRBV7-9 and TRBJ2-7, with TRBD2 identical over 9 bases. Germline loops: CDR1 SEHNR, CDR2 FQNEAQ (reference sequence). The V segment lost 5 bases and the J segment 1 base; nucleotides outside the gene matches: 6. This CDR3 comprises 15 residues. The CDR3: CASSPTSGLSYEQYF. As DNA, the CDR3 is TGTGCCAGCAGCCCGACTAGCGGCCTTTCCTACGAGCAGTACTTC.

This chain uses TRBV10-1 with TRBJ1-5; 7 bases fit TRBD1. V lost 6 bases to trimming and J lost 3 bases; unmatched junction nucleotides: 2. The V gene's germline CDR1 is WNHNN and CDR2 SYGVQD (reference sequence). This CDR3 is built from 13 residues. As DNA, the CDR3 is TGCGCCAGCAGGGGACAGCTCAATCAGCCCCAGCATTTT. As protein: CASRGQLNQPQHF.

This clone was observed a handful of times. V gene TRBV7-8 combines with J gene TRBJ1-2; 7 bases line up with TRBD1. V shed 5 bases, J shed 3 bases, and the junction held 6 bases outside the gene matches. The V gene's germline CDR1 is SGHVS and CDR2 FQNEAQ. The CDR3 length is 14 residues. As DNA, the CDR3 is TGTGCCAGCAGCCAGACAGGGACTTACTATGGCTACACCTTC. Residues: CASSQTGTYYGYTF.

This clone was counted once. This chain joins TRBV6-2 or TRBV6-3 and TRBJ2-1; 7 bases agree with TRBD1. The CDR3 loop spans 14 amino acids. V trimming: 5 bases; J trimming: 4 bases; junction bases outside the gene matches: 5. Germline V lookup: CDR1 MNHEY, CDR2 SVGEGT. This chain's CDR3 is CASSVGQSYNEQFF. The CDR3 DNA reads as TGTGCCAGCAGTGTGGGACAGTCGTACAATGAGCAGTTCTTC.

The chain has TRBV7-6 and TRBJ2-1; possibly TRBD2 for D (6 bases). The length of the CDR3 is 16 residues. V lost 3 bases to trimming and J lost 9 bases, with 21 bases between them. CDR1 is SGHVS and CDR2 is FNYEAQ in the germline V gene. The CDR3 protein is CASSFIGTQGGGEQFF. CDR3 nucleotide sequence: TGTGCCAGCAGCTTCATCGGGACTCAGGGAGGTGGTGAGCAGTTCTTC.

This clone came up once. V usage is TRBV5-4 and J usage is TRBJ2-1; D possibly corresponds to TRBD2 (5 bases). With 5 bases removed from V and 9 bases from J, the gap between germline ends came to 15 bases. The CDR3 sequence is 13 residues long. Germline CDR1 is SGHNT and CDR2 is YYREEE (reference sequence). This CDR3 reads CASSPEHRGEQFF. CDR3 DNA: TGTGCCAGCAGTCCAGAGCATCGGGGTGAGCAGTTCTTC. Using reference TRBV5-4 and TRBJ2-1 for the parts outside the CDR3, the full variable domain is ETGVTQSPTHLIKTRGQQVTLRCSSQSGHNTVSWYQQALGQGPQFIFQYYREEENGRGNFPPRFSGLQFPNYSSELNVNALELDDSALYLCASSPEHRGEQFFGPGTRLTVL.

The rearrangement links TRBV29-1 to TRBJ1-1; 7 bases fit TRBD1. V trimming: 6 bases; J trimming: 1 base; junction bases outside the gene matches: 8. This CDR3 is built from 14 residues. The germline gives CDR1 SQVTM, CDR2 ANQGSEA. The CDR3 DNA reads as TGCAGCGTGCTCAGGGACAGCAGGAACACTGAAGCTTTCTTT. Translation gives CSVLRDSRNTEAFF. The full variable domain, in which reference TRBV29-1 and TRBJ1-1 provide the parts outside the CDR3, is SAVISQKPSRDICQRGTSLTIQCQVDSQVTMMFWYRQQPGQSLTLIATANQGSEATYESGFVIDKFPISRPNLTFSTLTVSNMSPEDSSIYLCSVLRDSRNTEAFFGQGTRLTVV.

This clone was detected only once. The genes are TRBV10-1 and TRBJ1-2; D uncertain. The CDR3 length is 13 residues. Between the trimmed V and J ends, which lost 7 bases and 8 bases, there was a span of 17 bases. Germline lookup yields CDR1 WNHNN and CDR2 SYGVQD (reference sequence). This CDR3 is CASILLRVGGYTF. CDR3 nucleotides: TGCGCCAGCATCCTCCTCCGTGTGGGCGGCTACACCTTC.

The J gene is TRBJ2-1, the V gene TRBV30; TRBD2 is a possible D gene (7 bases). This CDR3 comprises 15 residues. V lost 0 bases, J lost 6 bases, and 15 bases lay in between. Germline CDR1 and CDR2: GTSNPN and SVGIG (reference sequence). The CDR3 DNA is TGTGCCTGGAGTGTACTCGGGGGGCACGCCAATGAGCAGTTCTTC. Translating gives CAWSVLGGHANEQFF.

The rearrangement links TRBV11-2 to TRBJ1-6, with a weak D call TRBD1 (6 bases). This CDR3 is 14 amino acids long. V was pared by 3 bases and J by 9 bases, with 12 bases between. Germline V gene sequence: CDR1 SGHAT, CDR2 FQNNGV. CDR3 region: CASSFGQQGSPLHF. The CDR3 DNA reads TGTGCCAGCAGCTTTGGACAGCAGGGTTCACCCCTCCACTTT.

The J gene is TRBJ2-2, the V gene TRBV7-2; TRBD2 is a possible D gene (6 bases). This CDR3 comprises 14 residues. Germline V gives CDR1 SGHTA, CDR2 FQGNSA. V lost 5 bases and J lost 7, with 14 bases in between. In nucleotides, the CDR3 is TGTGCCAGCAGCCCTCGAGCGGGCAACGGGGAGCTGTTTTTT. Protein sequence: CASSPRAGNGELFF. Together with reference TRBV7-2 and TRBJ2-2, the CDR3 gives the full variable domain: GAGVSQSPSNKVTEKGKDVELRCDPISGHTALYWYRQSLGQGLEFLIYFQGNSAPDKSGLPSDRFSAERTGGSVSTLTIQRTQQEDSAVYLCASSPRAGNGELFFGEGSRLTVL.

This clone was picked up one time. This chain joins TRBV5-5 and TRBJ2-3; TRBD1 matches at 7 bases. J gave up 5 bases and V 5 bases, and 11 bases lay outside the gene matches. The V gene's germline CDR1 is SGHKS and CDR2 YYEKEE (reference sequence). The CDR3 length is 15 residues. The CDR3 sequence is CASRKGAQGIDTQYF. Written as DNA, the CDR3 is TGTGCCAGCAGAAAGGGGGCACAGGGCATAGATACGCAGTATTTT. The complete variable domain, with remaining parts taken from reference TRBV5-5 and TRBJ2-3, reads DAGVTQSPTHLIKTRGQQVTLRCSPISGHKSVSWYQQVLGQGPQFIFQYYEKEERGRGNFPDRFSARQFPNYSSELNVNALLLGDSALYLCASRKGAQGIDTQYFGPGTRLTVL.

The CDR3 reads CASQHRGGNYGYTF. CDR3 bases: TGTGCCAGCCAACACAGGGGAGGTAACTATGGCTACACCTTC. The gene calls are TRBV28 and TRBJ1-2; 7 nucleotides agree with TRBD1. Germline loops: CDR1 MDHEN, CDR2 SYDVKM. This CDR3 has 14 amino acids. J gave up 1 base and V 8 bases, and 7 bases lay outside the gene matches.

J is TRBJ1-2 and V is TRBV19; D perhaps matches TRBD1 (6 bases). Germline V lookup: CDR1 LNHDA, CDR2 SQIVND (reference sequence). The CDR3 runs to 14 residues. V was clipped by 5 bases and J by 4 bases, with 14 bases between them. In DNA form, the CDR3 reads TGTGCCAGTAGTGACGGACAGCGAGGCTATGGCTACACCTTC. Translated, it gives CASSDGQRGYGYTF.

This clone was found a few times. The chain carries TRBV4-1 and TRBJ1-6; no clear D gene. V lost 0 bases and J 0 bases, leaving 9 bases between the germline ends. Germline V gene data show CDR1 as MGHRA and CDR2 as YSYEKL. The CDR3 is 17 amino acids. CDR3 sequence reads: CASSQDIRSSYNSPLHF. CDR3 bases: TGCGCCAGCAGCCAAGATATAAGGAGCTCCTATAATTCACCCCTCCACTTT.

This clone showed up just a few times. V is TRBV19 and J is TRBJ2-3; TRBD2 matches at 7 bases. V trimming: 10 bases; J trimming: 8 bases; junction bases outside the gene matches: 6. The CDR3 runs to 11 residues. CDR1 and CDR2 from the germline V gene are LNHDA and SQIVND (reference sequence). The CDR3 region has the DNA TGTGCCACCGGGACGGGAGGTACGCAGTATTTT. Translated, it gives CATGTGGTQYF.

In this sample, this clone turned up a few times. The chain combines TRBV19 with TRBJ1-6; TRBD1 might be the D (6 bases). The V end lost 3 bases, the J end lost 1 base, and 13 bases lay between the germline ends. This CDR3 is 17 amino acids long. Per the germline V gene, CDR1 is LNHDA and CDR2 is SQIVND (reference sequence). The CDR3 bases are TGTGCCAGTAGTATGGAAAGACAGGTTTCCTATAATTCACCCCTCCACTTT. This gives the protein CASSMERQVSYNSPLHF.

The chain joins TRBV7-9 to TRBJ2-5; 8 bases are a match to TRBD1. With V trimmed by 3 bases and J by 1 base, 4 bases remained unmatched. CDR1 and CDR2 (germline): SEHNR, FQNEAQ (reference sequence). This CDR3 is built from 15 residues. CDR3 in amino acids: CASSLDRAVQETQYF. CDR3 DNA sequence: TGTGCCAGCAGCTTGGACAGGGCAGTCCAAGAGACCCAGTACTTC.

The chain recombines TRBV5-1 with TRBJ2-5; 13 nucleotides match TRBD2. J lost 6 bases, V lost 5 bases, and 4 bases had no gene match. The V gene's germline CDR1 is SGHRS and CDR2 YFSETQ. The CDR3 sequence is 14 residues long. The CDR3 loop reads CASSRTSGSQTQYF. CDR3 nucleotides: TGCGCCAGCAGTCGGACTAGCGGGAGTCAGACCCAGTACTTC.

The genes are TRBV27 and TRBJ2-3; tentative D call: TRBD2 (5 bases). Trimming removed 2 bases from V and 0 bases from J, with 12 bases in between. The CDR3 consists of 16 residues. In germline, CDR1 is MNHEY, CDR2 SMNVEV (reference sequence). This chain's CDR3 is CASSLLGGPSTDTQYF. The CDR3 coding sequence is TGTGCCAGCAGTTTACTCGGCGGGCCTAGCACAGATACGCAGTATTTT.

The chain recombines TRBV15 with TRBJ2-5; 13 nucleotides line up with TRBD2. In germline, CDR1 is LNHNV, CDR2 YYDKDF (reference sequence). Unmatched junction bases numbered 5, after V lost 4 bases and J lost 3 bases. The CDR3 has 16 residues. In DNA, the CDR3 is TGTGCCACCAGCAACTGGACTAGCGGGAGTGAAGAGACCCAGTACTTC. This gives the protein CATSNWTSGSEETQYF.

This clone was detected a few times. This chain connects TRBV5-5 to TRBJ1-6, with 8 bases that match TRBD1. The germline CDR1 and CDR2 sequences are SGHKS and YYEKEE (reference sequence). The J segment lost 9 bases and the V segment lost 0 bases, leaving 5 bases of the junction unmatched. This CDR3 has 15 residues. CDR3 in amino acids: CASSLEGQEISPLHF. CDR3 bases: TGTGCCAGCAGCTTGGAGGGACAGGAGATTTCACCCCTCCACTTT.